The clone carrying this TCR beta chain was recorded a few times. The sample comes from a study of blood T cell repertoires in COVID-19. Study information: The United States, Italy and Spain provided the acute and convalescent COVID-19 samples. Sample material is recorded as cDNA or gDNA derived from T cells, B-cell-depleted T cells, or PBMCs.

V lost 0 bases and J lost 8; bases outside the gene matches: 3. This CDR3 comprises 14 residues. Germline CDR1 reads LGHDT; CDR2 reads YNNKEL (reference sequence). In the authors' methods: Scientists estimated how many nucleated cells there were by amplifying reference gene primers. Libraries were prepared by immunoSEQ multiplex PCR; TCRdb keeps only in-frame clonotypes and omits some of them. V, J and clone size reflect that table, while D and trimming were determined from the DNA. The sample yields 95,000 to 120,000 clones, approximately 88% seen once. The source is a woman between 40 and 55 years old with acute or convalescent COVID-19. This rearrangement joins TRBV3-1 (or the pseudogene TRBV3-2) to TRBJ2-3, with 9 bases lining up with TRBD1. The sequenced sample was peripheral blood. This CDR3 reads CASSQETGGGTQYF. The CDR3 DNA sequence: TGTGCCAGCAGCCAAGAGACAGGGGGTGGTACGCAGTATTTT.